Listed here are 19 T cell receptor beta chains from one sample, sequenced in a study of control samples from healthy donors and cancer patients. TCRdb's copy holds only in-frame clones and misses some; the assay was immunoSEQ multiplex PCR. The repertoire consists of over 120,000 clones, with about 93% occurring once and the leading ten covering 12% to 15%. Sequencing was performed on PBMCs. Every receptor here comes from a man aged 60 to 69 with colorectal cancer.

The chain couples TRBV5-1 to TRBJ1-1; D not certain. This CDR3 region has 15 residues. V dropped 0 bases and J dropped 4 bases, with 13 bases sitting between them. CDR1 and CDR2 from the germline V gene are SGHRS and YFSETQ. The CDR3 region is CASSLDGGLSTEAFF. In nucleotides, the CDR3 is TGCGCCAGCAGCTTGGACGGAGGACTGAGCACTGAAGCTTTCTTT.

Concerning this clone itself: The sample carries other DNA sequences with the same CDR3. The chain combines TRBV5-1 with TRBJ2-1, with D unresolved. Trimming pared 0 bases from V and 0 bases from J, leaving 4 bases between. The germline CDR1 and CDR2 sequences are SGHRS and YFSETQ. The CDR3 has 14 amino acids. CDR3 sequence (DNA): TGCGCCAGCAGCTTGGGGAGCTCCTACAATGAGCAGTTCTTC. Amino acid sequence: CASSLGSSYNEQFF.

CDR3 sequence: CASSPPQGVYGYTF. The CDR3 DNA sequence: TGTGCCAGCTCACCCCCACAGGGTGTCTATGGCTACACCTTC. The V gene is TRBV18, the J gene TRBJ1-2, with D possibly TRBD1 on 6 matching bases. Trimming pared 3 bases from V and 4 bases from J, leaving 12 bases between. Germline values: CDR1 KGHSH, CDR2 LQKENI. The CDR3 extends over 14 amino acids.

The genes are TRBV24-1 and TRBJ2-2; 8 bases align to TRBD1. Trimming removed 9 bases from V and 1 base from J; junction bases left unmatched: 15. The length of the CDR3 is 18 residues. CDR1 and CDR2 (germline): KGHDR, SFDVKD. CDR3 nucleotides: TGTGCCACCCCAACCGACTCTCCCGGGACAGGGAACACCGGGGAGCTGTTTTTT. Encoded protein: CATPTDSPGTGNTGELFF.

CDR3 bases: TGTGCCAGCAGTTCCCCCGGTCTAGGGCAGCCCCAGCATTTT. This codes for CASSSPGLGQPQHF. The J gene is TRBJ1-5, the V gene TRBV27; D is undetermined. CDR1 MNHEY and CDR2 SMNVEV come from the germline V gene (reference sequence). V gave up 4 bases and J gave up 7 bases, with 14 bases separating them. The CDR3 contains 14 residues.

This chain connects TRBV3-1 (or the pseudogene TRBV3-2) to TRBJ1-3; unclear D gene. V shed 1 base and J shed 4 bases, with 11 bases lying between them. The CDR3 is made up of 15 amino acids. CDR1 LGHDT and CDR2 YNNKEL come from the germline V gene (reference sequence). The CDR3 reads CASSQVAGVGNTIYF. The CDR3 nucleotides are TGTGCCAGCAGCCAAGTGGCCGGAGTCGGAAACACCATATATTTT.

The chain has TRBV4-3 and TRBJ1-1; D may be TRBD1 (5 bases). This CDR3 has 17 amino acids. V lost 0 bases and J 4 bases, leaving 18 bases between the germline ends. The V gene's germline CDR1 is LGHNA and CDR2 YSLEER. The CDR3 is CASSQDGRQTRGTEAFF. The CDR3 DNA is TGCGCCAGCAGCCAAGATGGGCGACAGACAAGAGGCACTGAAGCTTTCTTT.

The table lists this clone with a count of one. V gene TRBV18 combines with J gene TRBJ2-2, with D possibly TRBD2 on 5 matching bases. From germline, CDR1 is KGHSH and CDR2 LQKENI. CDR3 size: 16 residues. Trimming left V 1 base short and J 4 bases short, with 13 bases between. CDR3 sequence: CASSPLRVGGTGELFF. In nucleotides, the CDR3 is TGTGCCAGCTCACCACTGCGGGTAGGAGGCACCGGGGAGCTGTTTTTT.

The genes are TRBV4-2 and TRBJ1-3; D is unclear. V was trimmed by 3 bases and J by 9 bases, leaving 6 bases between them. The length of the CDR3 is 11 residues. Germline V gene sequence: CDR1 LGHNA, CDR2 YNFKEQ. The CDR3 region has the DNA TGTGCCAGCAGCCAGATTAGCACCATATATTTT. It is translated as CASSQISTIYF.

The rearrangement joins TRBV18 to TRBJ2-7; D is unclear. The CDR3 length is 13 residues. The V end lost 1 base, the J end lost 5 bases, and 9 bases lay between the germline ends. Germline CDR1 KGHSH, CDR2 LQKENI. DNA of the CDR3: TGTGCCAGCTCACCACAGGGCCTCGACGAGCAGTACTTC. Its translation is CASSPQGLDEQYF.

CDR3 in DNA: TGTGCCAGCAGTTTAGGGGACAATACCTACGAGCAGTACTTC. It translates to CASSLGDNTYEQYF. The chain has TRBV28 and TRBJ2-7, with D perhaps matching TRBD1 (6 bases). The CDR3 runs 14 residues. Germline lookup yields CDR1 MDHEN and CDR2 SYDVKM. Trimming left V 2 bases short and J 2 bases short, with 10 bases between.

The J gene is TRBJ2-7, the V gene TRBV5-1; TRBD1 is a possible D gene (6 bases). Trimming left V 3 bases short and J 6 bases short, with 10 bases between. The CDR3 runs 12 residues. Germline lookup yields CDR1 SGHRS and CDR2 YFSETQ. The CDR3 protein is CASSSTGSEQYF. The CDR3 DNA sequence: TGCGCCAGCAGCTCAACAGGGAGCGAGCAGTACTTC.

This clone has a handful of counts. The chain is built from TRBV10-3 and TRBJ1-5; TRBD1 is a possible D gene (6 bases). This CDR3 comprises 14 residues. Germline CDR1 reads ENHRY; CDR2 reads SYGVKD. Trimming left V 6 bases short and J 5 bases short, with 14 bases between. The CDR3 DNA is TGTGCCATCAGCGGGGACATGAACTATCAGCCCCAGCATTTT. Amino acids: CAISGDMNYQPQHF.

The sample holds a few counts of this clone. The identical CDR3 is also encoded by other nucleotide sequences in the sample. The gene calls are TRBV7-9 and TRBJ2-1; no clear D. The V gene's germline CDR1 is SEHNR and CDR2 FQNEAQ (reference sequence). This CDR3 is built from 11 residues. Between the trimmed V and J ends, which lost 5 bases and 7 bases, there was a span of 6 bases. CDR3 nucleotides: TGTGCCAGCAGCCTAGGGAATGAGCAGTTCTTC. This codes for CASSLGNEQFF. Full variable domain (remainder filled in from reference TRBV7-9 and TRBJ2-1): DTGVSQNPRHKITKRGQNVTFRCDPISEHNRLYWYRQTLGQGPEFLTYFQNEAQLEKSRLLSDRFSAERPKGSFSTLEIQRTEQGDSAMYLCASSLGNEQFFGPGTRLTVL.

The chain recombines TRBV11-2 with TRBJ1-1, with D possibly being TRBD1 (6 bases). V was pared by 5 bases and J by 10 bases, with 14 bases between. CDR1 and CDR2 from the germline V gene are SGHAT and FQNNGV. CDR3 length equals 12 residues. The CDR3 nucleotides are TGTGCCAGCAGCGCGACAGGTCGAAGAGCTTTCTTT. Encoded protein: CASSATGRRAFF.

V usage is TRBV4-3 and J usage is TRBJ1-5; maybe TRBD1 (6 bases). V lost 0 bases to trimming and J lost 6 bases, with 12 bases between them. The CDR3 is 15 amino acids. Germline assignment: CDR1 LGHNA and CDR2 YSLEER. The CDR3 DNA sequence: TGCGCCAGCAGCCAAGATTGGGGGCTGAGTCAGCCCCAGCATTTT. It translates to CASSQDWGLSQPQHF.

The genes are TRBV4-1 and TRBJ2-3, with D perhaps given as TRBD1 or TRBD2 (5 bases each). V gave up 0 bases and J gave up 2 bases, with 15 bases separating them. This CDR3 comprises 17 residues. The germline V gene encodes CDR1 MGHRA and CDR2 YSYEKL. The chain's CDR3 is CASSQETKAGTTDTQYF. For the CDR3, the DNA is TGCGCCAGCAGCCAAGAGACGAAGGCAGGGACCACAGATACGCAGTATTTT.

V is TRBV19 and J is TRBJ1-1; the D gene is possibly TRBD1 (5 bases). This CDR3 has 14 residues. From germline, CDR1 is LNHDA and CDR2 SQIVND (reference sequence). Between the trimmed V and J ends, which lost 6 bases and 3 bases, there was a span of 14 bases. The CDR3 spells CASRRGLWYTEAFF. The CDR3 nucleotides are TGTGCCAGTAGGCGGGGGTTATGGTACACTGAAGCTTTCTTT.

This rearrangement joins TRBV10-2 to TRBJ2-5; D is undetermined. Germline assignment: CDR1 WSHSY and CDR2 SAAADI. The V end lost 3 bases, the J end lost 4 bases, and 6 bases lay between the germline ends. This CDR3 region has 12 residues. CDR3 amino acids: CASSESGETQYF. The CDR3 bases are TGCGCCAGCAGTGAATCCGGAGAGACCCAGTACTTC.